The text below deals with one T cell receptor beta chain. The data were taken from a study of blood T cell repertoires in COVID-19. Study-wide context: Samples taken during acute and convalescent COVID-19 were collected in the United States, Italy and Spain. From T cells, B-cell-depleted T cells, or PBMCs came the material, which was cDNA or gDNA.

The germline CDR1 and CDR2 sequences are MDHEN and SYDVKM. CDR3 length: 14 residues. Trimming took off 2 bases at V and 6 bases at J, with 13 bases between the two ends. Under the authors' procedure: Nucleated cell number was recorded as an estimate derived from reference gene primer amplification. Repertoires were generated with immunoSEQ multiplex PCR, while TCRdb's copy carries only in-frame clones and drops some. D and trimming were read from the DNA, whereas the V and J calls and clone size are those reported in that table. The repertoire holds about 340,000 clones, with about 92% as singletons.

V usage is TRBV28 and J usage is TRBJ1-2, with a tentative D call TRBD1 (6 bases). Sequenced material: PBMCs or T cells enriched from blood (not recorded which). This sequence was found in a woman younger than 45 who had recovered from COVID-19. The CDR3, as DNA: TGTGCCAGCAGTTTAACAGGCGGACAGAATGGCTACACCTTC. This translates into CASSLTGGQNGYTF.